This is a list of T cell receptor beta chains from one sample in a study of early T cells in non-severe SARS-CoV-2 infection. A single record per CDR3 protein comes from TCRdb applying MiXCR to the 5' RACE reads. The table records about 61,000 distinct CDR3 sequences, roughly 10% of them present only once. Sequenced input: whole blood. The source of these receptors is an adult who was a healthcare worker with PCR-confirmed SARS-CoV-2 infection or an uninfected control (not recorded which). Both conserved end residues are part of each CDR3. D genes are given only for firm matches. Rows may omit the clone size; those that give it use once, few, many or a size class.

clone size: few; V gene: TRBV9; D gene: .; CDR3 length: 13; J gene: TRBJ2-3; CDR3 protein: CASSADGPDTQYF; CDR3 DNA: TGTGCCAGCAGCGCCGACGGGCCAGATACGCAGTATTTT
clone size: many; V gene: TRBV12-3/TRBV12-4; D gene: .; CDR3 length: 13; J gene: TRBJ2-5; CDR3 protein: CASSLGSQETQYF; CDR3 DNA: TGTGCCAGCAGCTTGGGGTCCCAAGAGACCCAGTACTTC
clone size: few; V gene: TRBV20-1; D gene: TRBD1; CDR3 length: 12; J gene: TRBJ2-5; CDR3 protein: CSVRGTGQTQYF; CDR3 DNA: TGCAGTGTCCGTGGGACAGGACAGACCCAGTACTTC
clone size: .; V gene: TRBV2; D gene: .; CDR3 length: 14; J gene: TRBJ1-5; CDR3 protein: CASSGAGRGQPQHF; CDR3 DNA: TGTGCCAGCAGCGGGGCAGGGAGGGGACAGCCCCAGCATTTT
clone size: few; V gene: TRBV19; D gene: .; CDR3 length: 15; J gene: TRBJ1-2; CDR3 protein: CASSIRRTDGYGYTF; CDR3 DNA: TGTGCCAGTAGTATTAGGCGGACAGATGGATATGGCTACACCTTC
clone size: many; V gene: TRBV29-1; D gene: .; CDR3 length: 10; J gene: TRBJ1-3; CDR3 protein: CSVGDSRRYF; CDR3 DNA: TGCAGCGTTGGGGACTCTCGTCGGTATTTT
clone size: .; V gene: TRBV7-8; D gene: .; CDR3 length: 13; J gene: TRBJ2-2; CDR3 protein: CASSRQVAGELFF; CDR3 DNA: TGTGCCAGCAGTCGACAGGTCGCCGGGGAGCTGTTTTTT
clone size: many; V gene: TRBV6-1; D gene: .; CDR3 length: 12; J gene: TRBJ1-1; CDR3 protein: CASRLLNTEAFF; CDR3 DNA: TGTGCCAGCAGGCTCCTGAACACTGAAGCTTTCTTT
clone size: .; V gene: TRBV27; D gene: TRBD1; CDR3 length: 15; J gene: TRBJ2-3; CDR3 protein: CASSLRDRGTDTQYF; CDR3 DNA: TGTGCCAGCAGTTTACGGGACAGGGGGACAGATACGCAGTATTTT
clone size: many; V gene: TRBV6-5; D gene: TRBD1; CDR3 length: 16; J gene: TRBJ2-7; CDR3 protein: CASSRNRDRVAYEQYF; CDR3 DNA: TGTGCCAGCAGTCGCAACCGGGACAGGGTGGCCTACGAGCAGTACTTC
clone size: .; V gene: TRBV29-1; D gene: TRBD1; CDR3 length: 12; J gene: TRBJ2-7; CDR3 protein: CSVTGQGTEQYF; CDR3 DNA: TGCAGCGTTACGGGACAGGGGACCGAGCAGTACTTC
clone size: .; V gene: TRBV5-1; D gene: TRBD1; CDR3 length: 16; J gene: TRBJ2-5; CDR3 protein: CASSLEGTGVRETQYF; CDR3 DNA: TGCGCCAGCAGCTTGGAGGGGACAGGAGTTCGAGAGACCCAGTACTTC
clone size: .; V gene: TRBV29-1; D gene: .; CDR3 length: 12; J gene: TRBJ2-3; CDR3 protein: CSGGGGADTQYF; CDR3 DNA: TGCAGCGGGGGAGGGGGCGCAGATACGCAGTATTTT
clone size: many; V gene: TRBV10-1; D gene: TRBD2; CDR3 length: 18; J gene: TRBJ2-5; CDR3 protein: CASSESSVTGGPQETQYF; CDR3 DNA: TGCGCCAGCAGTGAGTCGTCTGTCACGGGGGGGCCACAAGAGACCCAGTACTTC
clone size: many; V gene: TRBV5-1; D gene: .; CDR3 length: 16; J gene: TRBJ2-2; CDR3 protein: CASSLARGRYTGELFF; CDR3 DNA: TGCGCCAGCAGCTTGGCCCGGGGACGGTACACCGGGGAGCTGTTTTTT
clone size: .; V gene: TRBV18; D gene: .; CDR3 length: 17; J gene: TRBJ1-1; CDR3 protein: CASSPSVGRRLNTEAFF; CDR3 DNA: TGTGCCAGCTCACCATCCGTGGGACGGCGCCTGAACACTGAAGCTTTCTTT
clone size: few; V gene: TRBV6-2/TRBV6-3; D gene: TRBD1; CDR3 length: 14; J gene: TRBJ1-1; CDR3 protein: CASSSRQGRTEAFF; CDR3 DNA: TGTGCCAGCAGCTCCAGACAGGGGCGTACTGAAGCTTTCTTT
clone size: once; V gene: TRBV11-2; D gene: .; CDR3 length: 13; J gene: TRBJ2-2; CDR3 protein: CASSFMNTGELFF; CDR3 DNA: TGTGCCAGCAGCTTCATGAACACCGGGGAGCTGTTTTTT
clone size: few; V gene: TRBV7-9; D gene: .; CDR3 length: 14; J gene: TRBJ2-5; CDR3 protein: CASSLVEYQETQYF; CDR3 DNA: TGTGCCAGCAGCTTAGTGGAGTATCAAGAGACCCAGTACTTC
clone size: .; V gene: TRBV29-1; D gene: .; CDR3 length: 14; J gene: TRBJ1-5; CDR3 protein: CSATFGGRNQPQHF; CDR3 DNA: TGCAGCGCCACCTTCGGAGGGCGCAATCAGCCCCAGCATTTT
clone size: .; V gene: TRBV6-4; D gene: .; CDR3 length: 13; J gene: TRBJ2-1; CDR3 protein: CASSRGPKGEQFF; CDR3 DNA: TGTGCCAGCAGCCGGGGGCCAAAGGGTGAGCAGTTCTTC
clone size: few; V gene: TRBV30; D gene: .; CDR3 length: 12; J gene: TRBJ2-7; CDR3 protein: CAWSLAAYEQYF; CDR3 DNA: TGTGCCTGGAGCCTGGCGGCCTACGAGCAGTACTTC
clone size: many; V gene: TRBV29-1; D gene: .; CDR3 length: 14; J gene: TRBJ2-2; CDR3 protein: CSVATSLNTGELFF; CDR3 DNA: TGCAGCGTTGCGACCTCCCTTAACACCGGGGAGCTGTTTTTT
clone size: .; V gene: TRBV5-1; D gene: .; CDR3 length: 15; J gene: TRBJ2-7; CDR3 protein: CASSWSATPVGEQYF; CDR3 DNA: TGCGCCAGCAGCTGGTCCGCGACCCCCGTTGGGGAGCAGTACTTC
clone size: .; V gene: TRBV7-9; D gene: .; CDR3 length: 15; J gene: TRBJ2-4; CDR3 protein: CASSLGSGAKNIQYF; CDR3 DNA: TGTGCCAGCAGCTTAGGGTCAGGAGCCAAAAACATTCAGTACTTC
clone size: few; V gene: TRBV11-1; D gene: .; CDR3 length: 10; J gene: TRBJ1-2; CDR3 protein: CASTPSGYTF; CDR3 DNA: TGTGCCAGCACCCCTTCTGGCTACACCTTC
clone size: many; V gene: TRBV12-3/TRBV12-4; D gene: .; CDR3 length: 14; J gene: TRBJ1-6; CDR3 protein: CASSFGSRDSPLHF; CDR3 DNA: TGTGCCAGCAGTTTTGGAAGCCGTGATTCACCCCTCCACTTT
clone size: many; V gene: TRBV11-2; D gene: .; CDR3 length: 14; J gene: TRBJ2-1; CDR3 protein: CASSLTGTDNEQFF; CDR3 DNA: TGTGCCAGCAGCTTAACAGGTACTGACAATGAGCAGTTCTTC
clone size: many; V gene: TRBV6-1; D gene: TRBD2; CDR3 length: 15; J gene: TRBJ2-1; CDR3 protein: CASSEDSGGGNEQFF; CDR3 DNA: TGTGCCAGCAGTGAAGACAGCGGGGGGGGCAATGAGCAGTTCTTC
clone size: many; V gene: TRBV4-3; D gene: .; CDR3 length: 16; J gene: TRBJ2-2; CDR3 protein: CASSHRGGINTGELFF; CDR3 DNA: TGCGCCAGCAGCCACCGCGGAGGGATAAACACCGGGGAGCTGTTTTTT
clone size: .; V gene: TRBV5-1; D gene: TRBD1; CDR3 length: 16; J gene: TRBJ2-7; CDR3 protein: CASSDNIGQGSYEQYF; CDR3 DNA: TGCGCCAGCAGCGACAACATAGGACAGGGGTCCTACGAGCAGTACTTC
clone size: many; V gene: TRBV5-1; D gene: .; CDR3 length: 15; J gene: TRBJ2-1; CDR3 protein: CASSRGTSSYNEQFF; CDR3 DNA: TGCGCCAGCTCACGTGGGACCAGCTCCTACAATGAGCAGTTCTTC
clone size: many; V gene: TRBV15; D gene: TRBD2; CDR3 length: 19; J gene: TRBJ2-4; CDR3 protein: CATSRDRSLAGAGGNIQYF; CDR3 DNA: TGTGCCACCAGCAGAGATCGTAGTCTAGCGGGAGCCGGGGGAAACATTCAGTACTTC
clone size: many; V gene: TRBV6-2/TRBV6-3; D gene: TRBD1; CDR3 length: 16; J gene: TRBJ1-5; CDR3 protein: CASSYSGTGVSQPQHF; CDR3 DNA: TGTGCCAGCAGTTACTCCGGGACAGGAGTTTCTCAGCCCCAGCATTTT
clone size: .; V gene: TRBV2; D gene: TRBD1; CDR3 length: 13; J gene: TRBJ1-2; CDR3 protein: CASSGQGIGGYTF; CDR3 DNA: TGTGCCAGCAGTGGACAGGGTATTGGCGGCTACACCTTC
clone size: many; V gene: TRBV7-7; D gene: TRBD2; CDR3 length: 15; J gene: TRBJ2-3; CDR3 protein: CASSPGGAGTDTQYF; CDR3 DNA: TGTGCTAGCAGCCCCGGGGGGGCCGGCACAGATACGCAGTATTTT
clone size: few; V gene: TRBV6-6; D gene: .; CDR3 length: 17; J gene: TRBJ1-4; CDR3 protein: CASTPNWRSSTNEKLFF; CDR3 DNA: TGTGCCAGCACCCCAAACTGGCGATCCAGCACTAATGAAAAACTGTTTTTT
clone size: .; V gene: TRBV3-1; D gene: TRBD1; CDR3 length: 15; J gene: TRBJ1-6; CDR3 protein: CASSLDRGYNSPLHF; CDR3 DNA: TGTGCCAGCAGCCTGGACAGGGGATATAATTCACCCCTCCACTTT
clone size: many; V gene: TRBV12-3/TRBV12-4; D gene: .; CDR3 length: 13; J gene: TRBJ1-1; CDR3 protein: CASSLSGAAAAFF; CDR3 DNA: TGTGCCAGCAGTTTATCGGGCGCTGCGGCAGCTTTCTTT
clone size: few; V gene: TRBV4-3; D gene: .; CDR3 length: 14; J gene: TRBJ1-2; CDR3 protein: CASSQDPGAHGYTF; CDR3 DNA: TGCGCCAGCAGCCAAGATCCAGGGGCCCATGGCTACACCTTC
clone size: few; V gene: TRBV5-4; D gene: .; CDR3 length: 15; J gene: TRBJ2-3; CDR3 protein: CASSFGGALTDTQYF; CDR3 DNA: TGTGCCAGCAGCTTCGGCGGGGCTCTCACAGATACGCAGTATTTT
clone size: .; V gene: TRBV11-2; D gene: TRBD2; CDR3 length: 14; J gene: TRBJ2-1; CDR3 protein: CAVRAGEVVNEQFF; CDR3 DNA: TGTGCCGTTAGAGCGGGGGAGGTTGTAAATGAGCAGTTCTTC
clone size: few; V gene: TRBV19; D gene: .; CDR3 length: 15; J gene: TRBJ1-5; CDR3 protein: CASSIYHRGNQPQHF; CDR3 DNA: TGTGCCAGTAGTATTTATCACAGGGGCAATCAGCCCCAGCATTTT
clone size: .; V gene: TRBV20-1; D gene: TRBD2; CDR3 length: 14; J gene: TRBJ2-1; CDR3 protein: CSASWPSGYNEQFF; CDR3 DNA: TGCAGTGCTAGTTGGCCTAGCGGTTACAATGAGCAGTTCTTC
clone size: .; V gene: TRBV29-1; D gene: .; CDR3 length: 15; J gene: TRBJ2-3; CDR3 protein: CSVEGGALYTDTQYF; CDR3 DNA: TGCAGCGTTGAAGGAGGGGCGCTATACACAGATACGCAGTATTTT
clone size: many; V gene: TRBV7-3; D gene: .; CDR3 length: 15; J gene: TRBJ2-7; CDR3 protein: CASSVTGASSYEQYF; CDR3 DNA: TGTGCCAGCAGCGTCACAGGTGCGTCTTCCTACGAGCAGTACTTC
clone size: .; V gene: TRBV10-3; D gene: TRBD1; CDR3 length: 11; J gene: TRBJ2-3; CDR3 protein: CATGTADTQYF; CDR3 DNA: TGTGCCACGGGGACAGCAGATACGCAGTATTTT
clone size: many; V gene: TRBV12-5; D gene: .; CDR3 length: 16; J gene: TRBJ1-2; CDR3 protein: CASGLVGAYDGGGYTF; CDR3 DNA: TGTGCTAGTGGTTTGGTCGGGGCCTACGATGGAGGTGGCTACACCTTC
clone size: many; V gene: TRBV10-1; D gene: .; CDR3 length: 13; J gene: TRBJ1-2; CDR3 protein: CASRAGPNYGYTF; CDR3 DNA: TGCGCCAGCAGAGCCGGACCGAACTATGGCTACACCTTC
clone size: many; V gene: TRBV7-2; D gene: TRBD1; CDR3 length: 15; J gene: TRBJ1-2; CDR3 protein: CASSLTGQEKEGYTF; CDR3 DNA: TGTGCCAGCAGCTTGACGGGACAGGAGAAGGAAGGCTACACCTTC
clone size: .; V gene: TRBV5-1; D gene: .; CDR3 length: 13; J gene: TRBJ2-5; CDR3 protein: CASSGDGPETQYF; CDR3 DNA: TGCGCCAGCAGCGGGGACGGCCCTGAGACCCAGTACTTC
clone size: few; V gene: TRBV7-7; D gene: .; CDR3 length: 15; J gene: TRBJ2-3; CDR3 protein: CASSQGRTSGDTQYF; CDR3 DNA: TGTGCTAGCAGCCAGGGACGGACATCAGGAGATACGCAGTATTTT
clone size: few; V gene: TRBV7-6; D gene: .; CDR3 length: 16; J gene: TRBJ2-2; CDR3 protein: CASSLHGGATTGELFF; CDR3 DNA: TGTGCCAGCAGCTTACACGGCGGGGCTACGACCGGGGAGCTGTTTTTT
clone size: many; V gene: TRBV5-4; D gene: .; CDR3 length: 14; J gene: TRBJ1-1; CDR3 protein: CASSLLGVNTEAFF; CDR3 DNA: TGTGCCAGCAGCTTGTTAGGGGTGAACACTGAAGCTTTCTTT